What follows describes a single TCR beta chain. Its antigen is as yet unknown. The data were obtained in a study of response to subunit inactivated influenza vaccine. Study-level points and caveats: Seasonal influenza vaccination, on each occasion, was suggested by the authors to recruit few new T cells.

V lost 5 bases and J 2 bases, leaving 16 bases between the germline ends. This CDR3 comprises 15 residues. One entry per CDR3 protein, called by TCRdb with MiXCR from the RT-PCR reads. The sample holds some 600,000 distinct CDR3 sequences, around 15% seen once. The chain links TRBV12-3 or TRBV12-4 to TRBJ2-7; D gene ambiguous. The input for sequencing was PBMCs from blood, taken 14 to 15 days before vaccination. This receptor was taken from a man aged 50 to 60 who received an inactivated influenza vaccine. CDR3 nucleotide sequence: TGTGCCAGCAGTCCCCCGGGTCGACCGACCTACGAGCAGTACTTC. It codes for CASSPPGRPTYEQYF.